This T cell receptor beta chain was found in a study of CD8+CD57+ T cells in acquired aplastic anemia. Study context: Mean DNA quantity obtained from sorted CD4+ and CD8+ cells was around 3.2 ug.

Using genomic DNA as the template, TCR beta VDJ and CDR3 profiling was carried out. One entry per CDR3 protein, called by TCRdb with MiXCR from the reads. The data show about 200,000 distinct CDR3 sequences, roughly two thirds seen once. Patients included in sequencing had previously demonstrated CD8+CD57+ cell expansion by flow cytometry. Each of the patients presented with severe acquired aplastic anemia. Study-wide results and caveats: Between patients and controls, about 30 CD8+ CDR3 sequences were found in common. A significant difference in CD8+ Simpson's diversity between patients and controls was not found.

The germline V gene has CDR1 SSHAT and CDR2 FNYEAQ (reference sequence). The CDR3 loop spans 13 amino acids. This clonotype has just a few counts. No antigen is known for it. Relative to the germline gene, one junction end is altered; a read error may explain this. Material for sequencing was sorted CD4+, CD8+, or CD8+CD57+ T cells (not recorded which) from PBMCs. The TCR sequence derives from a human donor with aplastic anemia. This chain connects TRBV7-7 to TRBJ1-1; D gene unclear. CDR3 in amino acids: CASSPTLNTEAFF. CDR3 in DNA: TGTGCTAGCAGTCCCACTTTGAACACTGAAGCTTTCTTT.